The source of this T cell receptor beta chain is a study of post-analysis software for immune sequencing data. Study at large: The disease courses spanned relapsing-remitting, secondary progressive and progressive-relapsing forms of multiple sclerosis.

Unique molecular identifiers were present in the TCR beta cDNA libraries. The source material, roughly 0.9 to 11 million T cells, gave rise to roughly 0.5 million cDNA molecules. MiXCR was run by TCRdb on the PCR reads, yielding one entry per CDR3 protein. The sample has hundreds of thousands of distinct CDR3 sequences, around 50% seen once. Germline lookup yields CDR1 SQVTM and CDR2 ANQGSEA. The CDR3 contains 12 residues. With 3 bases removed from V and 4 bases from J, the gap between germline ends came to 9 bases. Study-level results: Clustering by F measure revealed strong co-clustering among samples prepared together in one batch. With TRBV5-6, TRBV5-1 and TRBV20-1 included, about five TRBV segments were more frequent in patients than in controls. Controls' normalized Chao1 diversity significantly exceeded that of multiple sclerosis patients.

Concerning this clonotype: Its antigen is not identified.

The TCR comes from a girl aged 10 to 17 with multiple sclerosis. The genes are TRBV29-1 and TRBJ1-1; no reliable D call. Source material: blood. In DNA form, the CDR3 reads TGCAGCGTTGAGAGGGAGGTCACTGAAGCTTTCTTT. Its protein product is CSVEREVTEAFF. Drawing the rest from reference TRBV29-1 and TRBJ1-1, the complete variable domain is SAVISQKPSRDICQRGTSLTIQCQVDSQVTMMFWYRQQPGQSLTLIATANQGSEATYESGFVIDKFPISRPNLTFSTLTVSNMSPEDSSIYLCSVEREVTEAFFGQGTRLTVV.